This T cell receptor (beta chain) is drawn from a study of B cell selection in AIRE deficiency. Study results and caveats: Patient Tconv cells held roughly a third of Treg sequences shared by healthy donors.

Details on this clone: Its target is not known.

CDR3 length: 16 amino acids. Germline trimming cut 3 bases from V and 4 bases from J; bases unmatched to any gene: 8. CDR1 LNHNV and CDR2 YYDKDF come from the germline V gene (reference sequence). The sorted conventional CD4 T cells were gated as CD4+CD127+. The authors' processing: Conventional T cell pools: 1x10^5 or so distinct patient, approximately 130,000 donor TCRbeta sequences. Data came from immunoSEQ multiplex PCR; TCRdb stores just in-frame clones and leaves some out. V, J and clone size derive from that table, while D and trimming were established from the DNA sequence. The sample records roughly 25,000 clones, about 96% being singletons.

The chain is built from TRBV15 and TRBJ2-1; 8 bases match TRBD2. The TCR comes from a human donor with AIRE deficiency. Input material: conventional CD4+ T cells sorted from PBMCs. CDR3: CATSRDVAGTYNEQFF. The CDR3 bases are TGTGCCACCAGCAGGGACGTAGCGGGAACATACAATGAGCAGTTCTTC. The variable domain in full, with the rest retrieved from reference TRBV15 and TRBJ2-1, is DAMVIQNPRYQVTQFGKPVTLSCSQTLNHNVMYWYQQKSSQAPKLLFHYYDKDFNNEADTPDNFQSRRPNTSFCFLDIRSPGLGDTAMYLCATSRDVAGTYNEQFFGPGTRLTVL.